The next 20 T cell receptor beta chains were all read from a single sample in a study of T-cell reconstitution after alpha-beta-depleted transplantation in children. The authors prepared the TCRbeta library with unique molecular identifiers. TCRdb reanalysed the PCR reads using MiXCR and keeps one entry per CDR3 protein. The table has about 460,000 distinct CDR3 sequences, roughly 10% seen once. Material: PBMCs, mostly from graft donor cells, obtained 180 days after TCRalphabeta/CD19-depleted stem cell transplant. The receptors stem from a female patient aged 2 to 10 who had a stem cell transplant for aplastic anemia, so the T cells may come from the graft donor.

This clonotype was seen more than once but under ten times. The rearrangement joins TRBV11-2 to TRBJ1-2, with 10 bases aligning to TRBD1. The CDR3 sequence is 20 residues long. CDR1 and CDR2 from the germline V gene are SGHAT and FQNNGV. The V segment lost 3 bases and the J segment 3 bases; nucleotides outside the gene matches: 19. The CDR3 loop reads CASSLHLIRDRGGPDYGYTF. The CDR3 bases are TGTGCCAGCAGCTTGCATCTCATCCGGGACAGGGGAGGGCCAGACTATGGCTACACCTTC.

V and J are TRBV7-9 and TRBJ2-7, with 11 positions matching TRBD2. With 5 bases clipped from V and 5 bases from J, the junction kept 11 bases outside the gene matches. The CDR3 spans 16 residues. CDR1 and CDR2 from the germline V gene are SEHNR and FQNEAQ (reference sequence). CDR3 protein: CASSLLTSGKLNEQYV. Written as DNA, the CDR3 is TGTGCCAGCAGCCTTCTGACTAGCGGGAAGTTGAACGAGCAGTACGTC.

This clonotype was seen a few times. The rearrangement links TRBV5-1 to TRBJ1-1; D is perhaps TRBD1 (5 bases). Germline-derived CDR1 and CDR2 are SGHRS and YFSETQ. This CDR3 region has 15 residues. V lost 3 bases and J lost 0, with 12 bases in between. CDR3 in DNA: TGCGCCAGCAGCTCAGGGAGGGTGGTGAACACTGAAGCTTTCTTT. It encodes CASSSGRVVNTEAFF. Supplemented by reference TRBV5-1 and TRBJ1-1, the full variable domain reads KAGVTQTPRYLIKTRGQQVTLSCSPISGHRSVSWYQQTPGQGLQFLFEYFSETQRNKGNFPGRFSGRQFSNSRSEMNVSTLELGDSALYLCASSSGRVVNTEAFFGQGTRLTVV.

This clonotype appeared many times. The gene calls are TRBV29-1 and TRBJ2-7; 9 positions agree with TRBD1. Per germline, CDR1 SQVTM and CDR2 ANQGSEA. This CDR3 is 14 amino acids long. V was clipped by 6 bases and J by 2 bases; unmatched bases: 8. The chain's CDR3 is CSVTQGAGAYEQYF. CDR3 in DNA: TGCAGCGTGACACAGGGGGCCGGCGCCTACGAGCAGTACTTC.

This clonotype has just a few counts. This chain uses TRBV20-1 with TRBJ1-1; D is unclear. This CDR3 has 11 residues. Between the trimmed V and J ends, which lost 0 bases and 7 bases, there was a span of 6 bases. Germline V gene sequence: CDR1 DFQATT, CDR2 SNEGSKA (reference sequence). The CDR3 sequence is CSARDRVEAFF. The CDR3 coding sequence is TGCAGTGCTAGAGACCGGGTTGAAGCTTTCTTT.

This clonotype has more than one count but fewer than ten. The chain couples TRBV7-2 to TRBJ1-2; tentative D call: TRBD1 (5 bases). Between the trimmed V and J ends, which lost 4 bases and 0 bases, there was a span of 15 bases. This CDR3 has 16 amino acids. Germline V gene lookup returns CDR1 SGHTA and CDR2 FQGNSA. CDR3: CASSWLAGVTNYGYTF. CDR3 bases: TGTGCCAGCAGCTGGCTAGCGGGGGTTACTAACTATGGCTACACCTTC.

There are many counts of this clonotype. This sequence joins TRBV15 and TRBJ2-7, with a possible D match to TRBD1 (6 bases). The germline V gene has CDR1 LNHNV and CDR2 YYDKDF (reference sequence). There are 14 residues in the CDR3. Trimming cost V 5 bases and J 5 bases, with 16 bases left between them. The CDR3 DNA reads TGTGCCACCAGCGCACTGGCAGGGGCCAACGAGCAGTACGTC. Translating it yields CATSALAGANEQYV.

This clonotype was picked up many times. This rearrangement joins TRBV10-3 to TRBJ1-2, with D perhaps TRBD1 (5 bases). Trimming stripped 0 bases from V and 6 bases from J, with 11 bases between. The CDR3 extends over 14 amino acids. Looked up from germline, CDR1 is ENHRY and CDR2 is SYGVKD. The CDR3 is CAISESGPRNGYTF. The CDR3 DNA reads TGTGCCATCAGTGAGTCGGGACCGAGAAATGGCTACACCTTC.

This clonotype was picked up a small number of times. The rearrangement links TRBV20-1 to TRBJ2-7; D may be TRBD2 (5 bases). CDR3 length equals 16 residues. CDR1 DFQATT and CDR2 SNEGSKA come from the germline V gene (reference sequence). Between the trimmed V and J ends, which lost 3 bases and 3 bases, there was a span of 21 bases. DNA for the CDR3: TGCAGTGCTAGGCCGGCTAAGTGGGAGTTACGCTACGAGCAGTACTTC. This encodes CSARPAKWELRYEQYF.

CDR3 sequence (DNA): TGTGCCAGCAGTTACCGGCAGGAAAATCAGCCCCAGCATTTT. Amino acids: CASSYRQENQPQHF. The chain carries TRBV6-2 or TRBV6-3 and TRBJ1-5; D is uncertain. Trimming shortened V by 2 bases and J by 4 bases, and 9 bases separated the two germline ends. The CDR3 is made up of 14 amino acids. Germline CDR1 MNHEY, CDR2 SVGEGT.

Details on this clonotype: This sequence may be a read error, since a much larger clone differs from it by one base. The CDR3 coding sequence is TGCAGTGCCGCGGGGGGGACAGGGGACATTAGGACTGAAGCTTTCTTT. It specifies CSAAGGTGDIRTEAFF. This sequence joins TRBV20-1 and TRBJ1-1; 10 positions match TRBD1. CDR3 length: 16 amino acids. With 6 bases clipped from V and 5 bases from J, the junction kept 15 bases outside the gene matches. Germline lookup yields CDR1 DFQATT and CDR2 SNEGSKA (reference sequence).

This clonotype appeared a few times. This chain connects TRBV19 to TRBJ2-1; 8 nucleotides align to TRBD2. Germline-derived CDR1 and CDR2 are LNHDA and SQIVND (reference sequence). Trimming cost V 1 base and J 7 bases; bases outside gene matches: 18. The CDR3 has 19 residues. The CDR3 nucleotides are TGTGCCAGTAGTATAGCATCCCCCTTCAGCGGGAGCTTTTATAATGAGCAGTTCTTC. It translates to CASSIASPFSGSFYNEQFF.

The chain combines TRBV5-5 with TRBJ2-3, with TRBD2 matching 10 bases. The CDR3 has 17 amino acids. Per germline, CDR1 SGHKS and CDR2 YYEKEE (reference sequence). The J segment lost 5 bases and the V segment lost 3 bases, leaving 12 bases of the junction unmatched. The CDR3 sequence is CASSWGGLAGDGDTQYF. DNA for the CDR3: TGTGCCAGCAGCTGGGGGGGGCTAGCGGGAGACGGAGATACGCAGTATTTT.

This clonotype was detected only a few times. The chain has TRBV18 and TRBJ1-4; 8 nucleotides line up with TRBD1. The V gene's germline CDR1 is KGHSH and CDR2 LQKENI. Trimming took 5 bases from V and 6 from J; bases not matched to a gene: 5. There are 14 residues in the CDR3. In DNA form, the CDR3 reads TGTGCCAGCTCAGCGCAGGGGGCGGATGAAAAACTGTTTTTT. Translation: CASSAQGADEKLFF.

The chain recombines TRBV20-1 with TRBJ1-2; a weak D match, TRBD1 (5 bases). Per germline, CDR1 DFQATT and CDR2 SNEGSKA (reference sequence). The CDR3 loop spans 13 amino acids. V lost 3 bases and J lost 4, with 12 bases in between. Written as DNA, the CDR3 is TGCAGTGCTAGGGGACCTCCCGCCTATGGCTACACCTTC. Its protein is CSARGPPAYGYTF.

The chain has TRBV11-2 and TRBJ2-3, with D possibly TRBD2 on 6 matching bases. Trimming removed 0 bases at V and 6 bases at J, with 19 bases between. Per the germline V gene, CDR1 is SGHAT and CDR2 is FQNNGV. The CDR3 extends over 17 amino acids. Written as DNA, the CDR3 is TGTGCCAGCAGCTTAGACTCTCTAGCGTCAAGTGGGGATACGCAGTATTTT. It yields the protein CASSLDSLASSGDTQYF.

Only a few counts were recorded for this clonotype. This sequence joins TRBV7-9 and TRBJ2-2; a weak D match, TRBD2 (5 bases). The CDR3 loop spans 15 amino acids. The germline gives CDR1 SEHNR, CDR2 FQNEAQ (reference sequence). The V gene lost 0 bases and the J gene lost 5 bases, with 10 bases spanning the gap. The CDR3 bases are TGTGCCAGCAGCTTAGCAGTCGGGGTGACCGGGGAGCTGTTTTTT. Encoded protein: CASSLAVGVTGELFF.

Worth noting for this clonotype: This could be a read error, since a much larger clone is one nucleotide away. The chain carries TRBV28 and TRBJ1-1; no definite D call. This CDR3 contains 13 residues. CDR1 is MDHEN and CDR2 is SYDVKM in the germline V gene. The CDR3 nucleotides read TGTGCCAGCAGCCGGCCGGTTATCACTGCAGCTTTCTTT. Translated: CASSRPVITAAFF.

Many counts were recorded for this clonotype. The rearrangement uses TRBV4-1 and TRBJ2-3, with D unresolved. This CDR3 spans 15 amino acids. V was pared by 0 bases and J by 6 bases, with 13 bases between. CDR1 and CDR2 from the germline V gene are MGHRA and YSYEKL. The CDR3 here is CASSQDEASEDTQYF. The CDR3 DNA reads TGCGCCAGCAGCCAAGATGAAGCGTCCGAGGATACGCAGTATTTT.

This clonotype has only one observation. The rearrangement joins TRBV5-6 to TRBJ2-1; maybe TRBD1 (5 bases). Trimming removed 1 base from V and 0 bases from J, with 29 bases in between. CDR1 and CDR2 (germline): SGHDT, YYEEEE. The CDR3 has 22 residues. The CDR3 reads CASSLQGYPLLFFLHSYNEQFF. The CDR3 region has the DNA TGTGCCAGCAGCTTGCAGGGCTACCCTCTACTCTTCTTCCTTCACTCCTACAATGAGCAGTTCTTC.